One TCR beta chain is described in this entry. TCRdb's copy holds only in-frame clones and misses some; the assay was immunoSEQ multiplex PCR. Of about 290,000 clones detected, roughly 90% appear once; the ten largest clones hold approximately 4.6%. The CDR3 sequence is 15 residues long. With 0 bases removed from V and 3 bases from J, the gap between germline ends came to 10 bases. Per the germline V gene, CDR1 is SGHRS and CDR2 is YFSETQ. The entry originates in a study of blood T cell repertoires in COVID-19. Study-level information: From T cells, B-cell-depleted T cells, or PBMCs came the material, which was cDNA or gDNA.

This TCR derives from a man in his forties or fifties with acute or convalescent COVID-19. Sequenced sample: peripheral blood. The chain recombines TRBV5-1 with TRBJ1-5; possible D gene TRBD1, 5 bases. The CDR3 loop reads CASSLEPGYNQPQHF. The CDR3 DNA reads TGCGCCAGCAGCTTGGAACCAGGGTACAATCAGCCCCAGCATTTT.